The next 11 T cell receptor beta chains were all read from a single sample in a study of CD8 T cells in Susac syndrome. RNA in amounts of roughly 0.5 to 1 ug was reverse transcribed with random hexamers. TCRdb used MiXCR to reprocess the immunoSEQ multiplex PCR reads, holding one entry per CDR3 protein. The profile shows around 150,000 distinct CDR3 sequences, roughly 95% of them singletons. Sequenced sample: CD4+ T cells from PBMCs. The receptors stem from a human donor with multiple sclerosis.

The gene calls are TRBV30 and TRBJ2-3; D tentatively reads TRBD1 or TRBD2 (5 bases each). Trimming took off 4 bases at V and 12 bases at J, with 20 bases between the two ends. The CDR3 totals 13 residues. Germline V lookup: CDR1 GTSNPN, CDR2 SVGIG (reference sequence). Here the CDR3 DNA reads TGTGCCTGGACCAGGGACCGAGGTGGGAGTCAGTATTTT. This sequence encodes CAWTRDRGGSQYF.

The chain joins TRBV3-1 to TRBJ2-2; D unclear. Germline V CDR1 and CDR2: LGHDT, YNNKEL (reference sequence). V was shortened by 4 bases and J by 1 base, with 7 bases between the two germline ends. CDR3 length: 14 amino acids. CDR3 nucleotides: TGTGCCAGCAGCCTACGGGTGAACACCGGGGAGCTGTTTTTT. This sequence encodes CASSLRVNTGELFF.

This chain links TRBV5-6 with TRBJ1-5, with D unclear. The CDR3 length is 13 residues. The V gene's germline CDR1 is SGHDT and CDR2 YYEEEE. V was clipped by 0 bases and J by 3 bases, with 4 bases between them. CDR3 amino acids: CASSLGVNQPQHF. The CDR3 DNA is TGTGCCAGCAGCTTGGGAGTCAATCAGCCCCAGCATTTT.

This sequence joins TRBV30 and TRBJ1-2; maybe TRBD1 (5 bases). This CDR3 is built from 14 residues. Per germline, CDR1 GTSNPN and CDR2 SVGIG (reference sequence). Between the trimmed V and J ends, which lost 4 bases and 8 bases, there was a span of 20 bases. The CDR3 DNA reads as TGTGCCTGGACCCTGGGACCCTTGACGGGGGGCTACACCTTC. Amino acid sequence: CAWTLGPLTGGYTF.

The gene calls are TRBV3-1 and TRBJ2-3, with D perhaps matching TRBD2 (5 bases). The CDR3 length is 13 residues. Germline lookup yields CDR1 LGHDT and CDR2 YNNKEL (reference sequence). V shed 4 bases and J shed 5 bases, with 10 bases lying between them. The CDR3 DNA follows: TGTGCCAGCAGCCCTTATAGCGTAGATACGCAGTATTTT. It yields the protein CASSPYSVDTQYF.

V and J are TRBV20-1 and TRBJ1-2; perhaps TRBD1 as D (5 bases). CDR1 is DFQATT and CDR2 is SNEGSKA in the germline V gene (reference sequence). The CDR3 sequence is 13 residues long. The germline V and J ends were trimmed by 6 bases and 9 bases, with 20 bases remaining between them. CDR3 residues: CSARAPGSGSYTF. DNA for the CDR3: TGCAGTGCACGAGCCCCAGGGTCGGGTAGCTACACCTTC.

The chain carries TRBV4-1 and TRBJ1-1; tentatively, D is TRBD1 (5 bases). The V gene lost 4 bases and the J gene lost 1 base, with 10 bases spanning the gap. There are 14 residues in the CDR3. Germline V lookup: CDR1 MGHRA, CDR2 YSYEKL. The CDR3 nucleotides are TGCGCCAGCAGCCCCTGGGGCAGGAACACTGAAGCTTTCTTT. It encodes CASSPWGRNTEAFF.

This clonotype has more than one count but fewer than ten. The chain joins TRBV5-4 to TRBJ1-3; no reliable D call. The V gene lost 1 base and the J gene lost 2 bases, with 10 bases spanning the gap. Germline CDR1 SGHNT, CDR2 YYREEE (reference sequence). The CDR3 is 15 amino acids. CDR3: CASSLLPGPGNTIYF. The CDR3 DNA follows: TGTGCCAGCAGCTTGTTACCGGGCCCTGGAAACACCATATATTTT.

The chain carries TRBV30 and TRBJ1-5, with 9 bases aligning to TRBD1. J was trimmed by 6 bases and V by 5 bases; bases with no gene match: 5. In germline, CDR1 is GTSNPN, CDR2 SVGIG (reference sequence). This CDR3 contains 13 residues. The DNA for the CDR3 is TGTGCCTGGGACCCGGGACAGGGTCAGCCCCAGCATTTT. Translation: CAWDPGQGQPQHF.

This clonotype came up once. The rearrangement links TRBV29-1 to TRBJ2-2; 9 bases align to TRBD2. This CDR3 has 13 amino acids. V was clipped by 4 bases and J by 6 bases; unmatched bases: 3. Germline lookup yields CDR1 SQVTM and CDR2 ANQGSEA. CDR3 loop: CSVGAGGPGELFF. CDR3 DNA sequence: TGCAGCGTTGGAGCGGGAGGCCCCGGGGAGCTGTTTTTT.

This chain joins TRBV6-1 and TRBJ1-1, with D hard to call. V was pared by 6 bases and J by 3 bases, with 5 bases between. The germline CDR1 and CDR2 sequences are MNHNS and SASEGT. CDR3 length: 11 amino acids. The CDR3 reads CASSYHTEAFF. The CDR3 region has the DNA TGTGCCAGCAGCTACCACACTGAAGCTTTCTTT.